This TCR beta chain came from a study of T cells after yellow fever vaccination. Study summary: The authors sorted the EM, EMRA, CM and Tscm memory subsets using CD3, CD45RA, CCR7 and CD95.

The CDR3 is made up of 12 amino acids. The V and J ends lost 8 bases and 5 bases, in that order; junction bases with no gene match: 4. TCRdb re-derived calls from the 5' RACE reads in MiXCR, one entry per CDR3 protein. The table records tens of thousands of distinct CDR3 sequences, 5.5% of them present only once. This clonotype was recorded at least ten times. Points from the study as a whole: The sorted memory subsets sampled on day 0 contained almost no detectable vaccine-responding clonotypes. The booster saw the reappearance of most primary-vaccination clones (about 95% CD4, 80% to 90% CD8).

This specimen was PBMCs, either bulk or a sorted T-cell subset (CD4+, CD8+, memory, or dextramer-sorted; not recorded which), taken 15 days after the yellow fever booster vaccination. The chain combines TRBV12-3 or TRBV12-4 with TRBJ2-3; TRBD2 matches at 7 bases. This sequence originates from a man aged 25 to 40 who received the YFV17D yellow fever vaccine. The CDR3 bases are TGTGCCAGCGGGAGGGCCGGAGATACGCAGTATTTT. Protein product: CASGRAGDTQYF.